The subject of this entry is one T cell receptor beta chain. It was with a sample-barcoded 5' primer and a J-beta primer mix that a second PCR of roughly 7 to 12 cycles was run. TCRdb fed the 5' RACE reads into MiXCR, producing one record per CDR3 protein. The top ten clones hold roughly 14% of a sample with about 1.1 million distinct CDR3 sequences, approximately 38% of them seen once. The source of the sample is a study of blood T cells in healthy people across ages. CDR1 is SGHTA, CDR2 FQGNSA, per germline. This CDR3 contains 16 residues. V lost 5 bases and J lost 4, with 19 bases in between. The rearrangement uses TRBV7-2 and TRBJ2-3, with D uncertain. The specimen sequenced was blood. The clonotype comes from a man aged 18 to 30 in good health. The CDR3 DNA reads as TGTGCCAGCAGCGCCAAAACGGTTAGCCCAGCAGATACGCAGTATTTT. As protein: CASSAKTVSPADTQYF.